The clone carrying this T cell receptor beta chain has only one observation. The data were obtained in a study of blood T cell repertoires in COVID-19. Study information: The United States, Italy and Spain supplied acute and convalescent COVID-19 samples.

Sequenced by immunoSEQ multiplex PCR; TCRdb stores in-frame clones only, minus some. The sample records just over 300,000 clones, 70% to 90% being singletons. The CDR3 length is 16 residues. Between the trimmed V and J ends, which lost 0 bases and 0 bases, there was a span of 9 bases. Per the germline V gene, CDR1 is SGHDT and CDR2 is YYEEEE. Grouping used clinical history reported by participants in a survey and questionnaire. Among Cohort 3 donors, those recovered had two negative PCRs, clearance, or symptom resolution. The sequenced sample was PBMCs or T cells enriched from blood (not recorded which). The V and J genes are TRBV5-6 and TRBJ1-4; D possibly corresponds to TRBD1 (6 bases). This TCR was sampled from a middle-aged woman who had recovered from COVID-19. CDR3 in DNA: TGTGCCAGCAGCTTGGTGGGGACACCAACTAATGAAAAACTGTTTTTT. Its translation is CASSLVGTPTNEKLFF.